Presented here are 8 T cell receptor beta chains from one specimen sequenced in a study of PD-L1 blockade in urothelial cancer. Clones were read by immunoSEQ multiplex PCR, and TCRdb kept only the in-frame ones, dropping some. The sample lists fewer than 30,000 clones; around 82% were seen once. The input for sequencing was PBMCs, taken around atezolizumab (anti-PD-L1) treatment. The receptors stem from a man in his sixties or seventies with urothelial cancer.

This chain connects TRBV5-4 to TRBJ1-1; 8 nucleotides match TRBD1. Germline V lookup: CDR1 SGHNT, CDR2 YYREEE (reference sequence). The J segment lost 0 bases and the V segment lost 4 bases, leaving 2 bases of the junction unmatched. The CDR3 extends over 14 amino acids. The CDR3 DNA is TGTGCCAGCAGCAGACAGGGGTTGAACACTGAAGCTTTCTTT. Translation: CASSRQGLNTEAFF.

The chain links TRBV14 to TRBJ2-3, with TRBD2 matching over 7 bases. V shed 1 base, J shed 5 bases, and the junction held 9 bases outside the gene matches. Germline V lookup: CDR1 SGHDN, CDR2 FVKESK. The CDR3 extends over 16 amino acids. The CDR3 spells CASSQVAGEWVDTQYF. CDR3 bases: TGTGCCAGCAGCCAAGTTGCGGGAGAATGGGTAGATACGCAGTATTTT.

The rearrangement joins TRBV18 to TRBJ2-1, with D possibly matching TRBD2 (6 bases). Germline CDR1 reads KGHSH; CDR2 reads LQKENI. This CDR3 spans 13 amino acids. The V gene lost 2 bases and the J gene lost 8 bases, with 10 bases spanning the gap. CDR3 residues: CASSPFGGHEQFF. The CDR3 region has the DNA TGTGCCAGCTCACCATTCGGAGGGCATGAGCAGTTCTTC.

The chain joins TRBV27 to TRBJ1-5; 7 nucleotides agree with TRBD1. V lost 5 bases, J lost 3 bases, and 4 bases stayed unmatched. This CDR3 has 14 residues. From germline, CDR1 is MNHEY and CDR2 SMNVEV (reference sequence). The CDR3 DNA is TGTGCCAGCAGTACACAGGGGTACAATCAGCCCCAGCATTTT. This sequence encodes CASSTQGYNQPQHF.

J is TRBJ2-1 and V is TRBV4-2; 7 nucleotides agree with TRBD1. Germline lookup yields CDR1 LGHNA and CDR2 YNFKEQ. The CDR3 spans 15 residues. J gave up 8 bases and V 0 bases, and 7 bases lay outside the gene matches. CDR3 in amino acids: CASSQDPGTVDEQFF. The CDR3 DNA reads TGTGCCAGCAGCCAAGACCCGGGGACAGTCGATGAGCAGTTCTTC.

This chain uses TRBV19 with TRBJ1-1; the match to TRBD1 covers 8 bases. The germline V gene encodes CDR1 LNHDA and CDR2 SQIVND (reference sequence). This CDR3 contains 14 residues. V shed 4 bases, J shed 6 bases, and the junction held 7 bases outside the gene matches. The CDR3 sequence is CASSTGQGRAEAFF. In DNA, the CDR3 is TGTGCCAGTAGTACCGGACAGGGTCGGGCTGAAGCTTTCTTT.

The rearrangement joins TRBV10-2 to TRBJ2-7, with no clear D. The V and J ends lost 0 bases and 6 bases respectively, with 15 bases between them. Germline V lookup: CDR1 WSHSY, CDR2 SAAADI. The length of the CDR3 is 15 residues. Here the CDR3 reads CASSESRERRGEQYF. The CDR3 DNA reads TGCGCCAGCAGTGAGTCGAGAGAGCGAAGAGGCGAGCAGTACTTC.

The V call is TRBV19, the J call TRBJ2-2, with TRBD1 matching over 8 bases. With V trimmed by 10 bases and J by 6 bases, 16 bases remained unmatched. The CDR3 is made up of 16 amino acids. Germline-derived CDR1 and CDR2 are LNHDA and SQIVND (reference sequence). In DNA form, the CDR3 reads TGTGCCACTACCTCGGACAGGGACTTTGATGCCGGGGAGCTGTTTTTT. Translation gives CATTSDRDFDAGELFF. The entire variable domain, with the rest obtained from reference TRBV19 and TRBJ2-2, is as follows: DGGITQSPKYLFRKEGQNVTLSCEQNLNHDAMYWYRQDPGQGLRLIYYSQIVNDFQKGDIAEGYSVSREKKESFPLTVTSAQKNPTAFYLCATTSDRDFDAGELFFGEGSRLTVL.